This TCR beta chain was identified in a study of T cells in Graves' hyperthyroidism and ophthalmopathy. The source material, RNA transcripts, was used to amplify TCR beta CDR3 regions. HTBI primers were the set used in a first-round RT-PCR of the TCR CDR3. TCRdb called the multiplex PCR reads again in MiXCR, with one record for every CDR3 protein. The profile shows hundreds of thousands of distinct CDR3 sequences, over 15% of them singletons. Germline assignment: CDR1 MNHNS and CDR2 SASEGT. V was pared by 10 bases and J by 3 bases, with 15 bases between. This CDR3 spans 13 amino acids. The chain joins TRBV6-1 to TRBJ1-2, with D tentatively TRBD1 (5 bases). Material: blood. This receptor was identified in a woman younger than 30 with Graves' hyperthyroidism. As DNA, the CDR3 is TGTGCCACCCAGGTCCAGGGTGACTATGGCTACACCTTC. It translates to CATQVQGDYGYTF.